A single T cell receptor (beta chain) is shown here with its context. Its antigen remains unknown. V gave up 0 bases and J gave up 0 bases, with 5 bases separating them. The CDR3 is 14 amino acids. The germline gives CDR1 SGDLS, CDR2 YYNGEE. Documented time point: pre-treatment sample, taken before nivolumab and TIL therapy. Stage 4 NSCLC adults joined between late 2017 and January 2020. The sample is drawn from a study of TIL therapy for anti-PD-1-resistant metastatic lung cancer. Turning to the study itself: Tumors had a median PD-L1 proportion score of approximately 6%. Broader study findings: Infused TIL clonotypes partially replaced the baseline blood repertoire, then decayed over months.

Sequencing used immunoSEQ v3. Produced via immunoSEQ multiplex PCR; TCRdb's table is partial and in-frame only. The data show nearly 15,000 clones, with 86% seen just once and roughly 0.9% held by the top ten. The sample here was blood, taken at baseline. The rearrangement uses TRBV9 and TRBJ2-3; no clear D gene. The receptor comes from a person aged 25 to 80 with non-small cell lung cancer. The CDR3 DNA sequence: TGTGCCAGCAGCGTAGGAGTGAGCACAGATACGCAGTATTTT. Translating gives CASSVGVSTDTQYF. The full variable domain, rest sourced from reference TRBV9 and TRBJ2-3, is DSGVTQTPKHLITATGQRVTLRCSPRSGDLSVYWYQQSLDQGLQFLIQYYNGEERAKGNILERFSAQQFPDLHSELNLSSLELGDSALYFCASSVGVSTDTQYFGPGTRLTVL.